A selection of T cell receptor beta chains follows, all from one sample in a study of cytomegalovirus exposure and HLA in healthy donors. Sequencing used immunoSEQ multiplex PCR; TCRdb keeps in-frame clones, though not all of them. The sample yields about 67,000 clones, about two thirds seen once. The sequencing sample was made of PBMCs. These TCRs come from a woman under 40 in good health and CMV-seronegative. Each CDR3 is given without its conserved first and last residue.

j_gene	v_gene	CDR3aa
TRBJ2-1	TRBV5-6	ASSLGGREYEQF
TRBJ1-1	TRBV2	ASSEAGTGWTEAF
TRBJ2-7	TRBV7-9	ASSADRPSYEQY
TRBJ1-2	TRBV7-9	ASSLRTGYGYT
TRBJ1-1	TRBV11-2	ASSLDSYRAMNTEAF
TRBJ2-3	TRBV10-3	AIRSPLAGVRRDTQY
TRBJ1-1	TRBV6-6	ASSIQGSTEAF
TRBJ2-7	TRBV7-3	ASRPGWTGGREQY
TRBJ1-5	TRBV19	ASRRDRDNQPQH
TRBJ2-7	TRBV5-1	ASSLAGIYEQY
TRBJ2-5	TRBV2	ASWDTPPNQETQY
TRBJ2-1	TRBV2	VSSHYNEQF
TRBJ2-7	TRBV27	ASSFIPGQAYEQY
TRBJ2-1	TRBV19	ASSITSGGSNEQF
TRBJ1-2	TRBV14	ASSQRTGPTYGYT
TRBJ1-6	TRBV6-5	ASKGFGRGRSPLH
TRBJ1-2	TRBV30	AWTLRGTTSGYT
TRBJ1-6	TRBV11-2	ASSYAGGSPLH
TRBJ1-1	TRBV18	ASSPFVRGNTEAF
TRBJ2-3	TRBV28	ASSPGTSGGKRRSTDTQY
TRBJ2-4	TRBV7-2	ASSPPGGVLAKNIQY
TRBJ1-2	TRBV16	ASSQSRVGDPYGYT
TRBJ2-5	TRBV7-3	ASSYQRGRETQY
TRBJ2-7	TRBV5-6	ASSPGLGRYEQY
TRBJ2-7	TRBV4-2	ASSQLPGQTYEQY
TRBJ1-2	TRBV7-8	ASSPAVVGYT
TRBJ1-5	TRBV6-5	ASSLRTGNQPQH
TRBJ1-1	TRBV5-4	ASSGEDRSEAF
TRBJ2-5	TRBV19	ASSRYRGRQETQY
TRBJ1-1	TRBV30	AWSSTGRTEAF
TRBJ1-3	TRBV7-9	ASRAPGVGDTVY
TRBJ1-6	TRBV6-5	ASSSPGVNNSPLH
TRBJ1-2	TRBV25-1	ASSEGRGDGYT
TRBJ1-1	TRBV6-1	ASSEQGVNTEAF
TRBJ1-1	TRBV19	ASSMRDRGTEAF
TRBJ1-6	TRBV19	ASSMGQGVGSYNSPLH
TRBJ1-2	TRBV11-2	ASRPTGQGGYGYT
TRBJ2-5	TRBV4-2	ASSPAGTSGAQETQY
TRBJ1-6	TRBV7-6	ASSLAGRQGSPLH
TRBJ1-5	TRBV4-1	ASSPTDRGRQPQH
TRBJ1-1	TRBV5-1	ASSLTQSNTEAF